This T cell receptor (beta chain) was sequenced for a study of blood T cell repertoires in COVID-19. Study details: Sample material is recorded as cDNA or gDNA derived from T cells, B-cell-depleted T cells, or PBMCs.

V lost 2 bases to trimming and J lost 0 bases, with 20 bases between them. Germline V gives CDR1 SGHVS, CDR2 FQNEAQ. The CDR3 has 18 residues. Authors' methods: Amplifying reference gene primers gave estimates of nucleated cell counts. The data were produced by immunoSEQ multiplex PCR, yet TCRdb's version contains in-frame clones alone and is incomplete. D and trimming come from the DNA, and the V and J calls and clone size come from that table. The sample consists of around 170,000 clones, about four fifths of them appearing once. The specimen was peripheral blood. The TCR originated in a woman aged 40 to 49 with acute or convalescent COVID-19. The V and J genes are TRBV7-8 and TRBJ2-7, with D perhaps matching TRBD2 (6 bases). CDR3 bases: TGTGCCAGCAGCTTATTCGGAGCGGGCGGGGCAAGCTCCTACGAGCAGTACTTC. Its translation: CASSLFGAGGASSYEQYF. Based on the CDR3 plus reference TRBV7-8 and TRBJ2-7, the full variable domain is GAGVSQSPRYKVAKRGQDVALRCDPISGHVSLFWYQQALGQGPEFLTYFQNEAQLDKSGLPSDRFFAERPEGSVSTLKIQRTQQEDSAVYLCASSLFGAGGASSYEQYFGPGTRLTVT.